Below, 30 T cell receptor beta chains from the same sample are listed, as sequenced in a study of cytomegalovirus exposure and HLA in healthy donors. The PCR was carried out with 60 Vbeta primers and 13 Jbeta primers. Profiled with immunoSEQ multiplex PCR; TCRdb holds only in-frame clones, not every one. This sample yields 250,000 or so clones, of which approximately 91% are seen a single time; around 1.7% belongs to the top ten. Sample: PBMCs. These receptors all come from a girl under 10 years old in good health and CMV-seronegative.

The genes are TRBV18 and TRBJ1-1, with D unclear. Trimming removed 0 bases from V and 7 bases from J, with 15 bases in between. The CDR3 is 15 amino acids. Germline CDR1 and CDR2: KGHSH and LQKENI. CDR3 protein: CASSPPVAGPIEAFF. The DNA for the CDR3 is TGTGCCAGCTCACCACCGGTTGCAGGCCCTATTGAAGCTTTCTTT.

The rearrangement links TRBV2 to TRBJ2-5; D possibly corresponds to TRBD1 (6 bases). The J call is uncertain, as TRBJ2-7 better fits the DNA end. CDR1 and CDR2 (germline): SNHLY, FYNNEI. CDR3 length: 13 amino acids. The CDR3 loop reads CGGGPGHSYEQYF. In DNA form, the CDR3 reads TGTGGTGGAGGACCGGGACATTCCTACGAGCAGTACTTC.

The chain is built from TRBV2 and TRBJ2-2; 12 bases align to TRBD2. The CDR3 length is 16 residues. J was trimmed by 5 bases and V by 5 bases; bases with no gene match: 6. Looked up from germline, CDR1 is SNHLY and CDR2 is FYNNEI. In nucleotides, the CDR3 is TGTGCCAGCAGTTCACTAGCGGGGGGAGGGACCGGGGAGCTGTTTTTT. Protein product: CASSSLAGGGTGELFF.

The V call is TRBV19, the J call TRBJ2-3; 9 bases map to TRBD2. The trim removed 9 bases at V and 0 bases at J, leaving 4 bases unmatched. The CDR3 consists of 14 residues. In germline, CDR1 is LNHDA, CDR2 SQIVND (reference sequence). Written as DNA, the CDR3 is TGTGCCAGCCCTAGCGGGGAAAGCACAGATACGCAGTATTTT. Residues: CASPSGESTDTQYF.

This clone was observed once. The chain uses TRBV6-5 and TRBJ2-7; 7 positions match TRBD2. CDR1 and CDR2 from the germline V gene are MNHEY and SVGAGI. Germline trimming cut 5 bases from V and 3 bases from J; bases unmatched to any gene: 7. The length of the CDR3 is 14 residues. DNA of the CDR3: TGTGCCAGCAGTCCCGGGGGGTTTTTCTACGAGCAGTACTTC. Residues: CASSPGGFFYEQYF.

In this sample, this clone turned up once. The chain employs TRBV30 and TRBJ2-3, with D perhaps matching TRBD2 (5 bases). V was clipped by 4 bases and J by 4 bases, with 15 bases between them. In germline, CDR1 is GTSNPN, CDR2 SVGIG (reference sequence). The CDR3 consists of 14 residues. CDR3 nucleotides: TGTGCCTGGAAGGGAGATGGTGATCCAGATACGCAGTATTTT. Protein sequence: CAWKGDGDPDTQYF.

The chain couples TRBV15 to TRBJ2-5, with D perhaps TRBD1 (8 bases). V was pared by 6 bases and J by 5 bases, with 16 bases between. Germline loops: CDR1 LNHNV, CDR2 YYDKDF (reference sequence). This CDR3 contains 14 residues. The CDR3 DNA sequence: TGTGCCACCAGAAGCACAGGGGGGGGTGAGACCCAGTACTTC. Translated, it gives CATRSTGGGETQYF. Full variable domain (remainder filled in from reference TRBV15 and TRBJ2-5): DAMVIQNPRYQVTQFGKPVTLSCSQTLNHNVMYWYQQKSSQAPKLLFHYYDKDFNNEADTPDNFQSRRPNTSFCFLDIRSPGLGDTAMYLCATRSTGGGETQYFGPGTRLLVL.

This clone occurred once. The rearrangement uses TRBV18 and TRBJ2-7, with D perhaps TRBD1 (6 bases). The V end was cut by 1 base, the J end by 4 bases, with 14 bases between. Germline V gene sequence: CDR1 KGHSH, CDR2 LQKENI. CDR3 size: 15 residues. The CDR3 coding sequence is TGTGCCAGCTCACCACTACCGGCAGGGGCGTACGAGCAGTACTTC. This encodes CASSPLPAGAYEQYF.

The chain carries TRBV18 and TRBJ2-3, with 7 bases matching TRBD2. Germline V lookup: CDR1 KGHSH, CDR2 LQKENI. The CDR3 is 14 amino acids. The V gene end was trimmed by 3 bases and the J gene end by 6 bases; junction bases not matched to a gene: 6. CDR3 in amino acids: CASSPAGDPDTQYF. CDR3 nucleotides: TGTGCCAGCTCACCGGCGGGGGACCCTGATACGCAGTATTTT.

The chain combines TRBV18 with TRBJ1-4; D is undetermined. V lost 6 bases, J lost 0 bases, and 11 bases lay in between. The CDR3 runs to 15 residues. Germline CDR1 reads KGHSH; CDR2 reads LQKENI. This CDR3 reads CASSLMGATNEKLFF. CDR3 DNA sequence: TGTGCCAGCTCGCTGATGGGAGCAACTAATGAAAAACTGTTTTTT.

The V and J genes are TRBV9 and TRBJ2-1; 8 positions agree with TRBD1. Germline values: CDR1 SGDLS, CDR2 YYNGEE. The CDR3 is made up of 14 amino acids. J gave up 5 bases and V 3 bases, and 4 bases lay outside the gene matches. The CDR3 protein is CASSGGTGDNEQFF. CDR3 sequence (DNA): TGTGCCAGCAGCGGCGGGACAGGTGACAATGAGCAGTTCTTC.

J is TRBJ2-1 and V is TRBV19; no clear D gene. CDR1 is LNHDA, CDR2 SQIVND, per germline (reference sequence). Trimming removed 5 bases at V and 7 bases at J, with 18 bases between. This CDR3 spans 15 amino acids. This CDR3 is CASSLLTRGGNEQFF. The CDR3 nucleotides are TGTGCCAGTAGTTTACTAACCCGAGGTGGGAATGAGCAGTTCTTC.

V usage is TRBV5-1 and J usage is TRBJ2-5, with 14 bases matching TRBD2. After removal of 3 bases from V and 5 bases from J, the junction contained 3 bases not matched to a gene. This CDR3 is built from 15 residues. Germline CDR1 SGHRS, CDR2 YFSETQ. The CDR3 DNA sequence: TGCGCCAGCAGCTCGGGACTAGCGGGAGTTGAGACCCAGTACTTC. This encodes CASSSGLAGVETQYF.

With regard to this clone: Other DNA sequences from this sample encode an identical CDR3 as well. The chain joins TRBV19 to TRBJ1-1; TRBD1 is a possible D gene (5 bases). CDR1 LNHDA and CDR2 SQIVND come from the germline V gene (reference sequence). Trimming pared 3 bases from V and 1 base from J, leaving 6 bases between. The CDR3 consists of 13 residues. In nucleotides, the CDR3 is TGTGCCAGTAGTATTCAGGGGAACACTGAAGCTTTCTTT. Translating it yields CASSIQGNTEAFF.

The chain has TRBV21-1 and TRBJ1-6; whether TRBD1, the table's D call, matches the DNA was not checked. TRBV21-1 is termed a pseudogene. This CDR3 has 18 amino acids. The CDR3 sequence: CASSLIIVWDNYNSPLHF. The CDR3 DNA reads as TGTGCCAGCAGCCTTATAATCGTCTGGGACAACTATAATTCACCCCTCCACTTT.

V usage is TRBV27 and J usage is TRBJ1-2; 9 bases line up with TRBD1. Germline V CDR1 and CDR2: MNHEY, SMNVEV (reference sequence). The CDR3 runs 13 residues. With 3 bases clipped from V and 7 bases from J, the junction kept 3 bases outside the gene matches. CDR3 DNA sequence: TGTGCCAGCAGTTTGGGGACAGGGTCTGGCTACACCTTC. Translation gives CASSLGTGSGYTF.

This clone has just one count. The V and J genes are TRBV5-6 and TRBJ1-2; 8 nucleotides agree with TRBD1. CDR3 length equals 13 residues. Germline values: CDR1 SGHDT, CDR2 YYEEEE. With V trimmed by 4 bases and J by 8 bases, 7 bases remained unmatched. CDR3 in DNA: TGTGCCAGCAGCCTGGACAGGGCCCGCGGCTACACCTTC. The encoded protein is CASSLDRARGYTF.

J is TRBJ1-6 and V is TRBV18; tentatively, D is TRBD1 (6 bases). CDR3 length: 14 residues. Trimming shortened V by 1 base and J by 7 bases, and 8 bases separated the two germline ends. Germline V lookup: CDR1 KGHSH, CDR2 LQKENI. The DNA of the CDR3 is TGTGCCAGCTCACCACAGGGGGGGAATTCACCCCTCCACTTT. Protein: CASSPQGGNSPLHF.

This clone has more than one count but fewer than ten. The rearrangement links TRBV6-5 to TRBJ1-4; D possibly corresponds to TRBD1 (5 bases). V was cut by 0 bases and J by 0 bases, with 5 bases left in between. Germline V gene sequence: CDR1 MNHEY, CDR2 SVGAGI. CDR3 size: 15 residues. In DNA form, the CDR3 reads TGTGCCAGCAGTTACTCGACAGCAACTAATGAAAAACTGTTTTTT. Protein: CASSYSTATNEKLFF.

The chain carries TRBV18 and TRBJ1-4; no firm D call. Germline V gives CDR1 KGHSH, CDR2 LQKENI. The CDR3 has 16 amino acids. Trimming removed 2 bases at V and 8 bases at J, with 18 bases between. CDR3 in amino acids: CASSPIMVPTLEKLFF. The CDR3 nucleotides are TGTGCCAGCTCACCAATAATGGTACCTACGTTGGAAAAACTGTTTTTT.

On this clone: One junction end disagrees with the germline gene, perhaps due to a read error. The chain links TRBV7-2 to TRBJ2-7; 11 bases map to TRBD2. Germline CDR1 is SGHTA and CDR2 is FQGNSA. The CDR3 spans 15 residues. CDR3 nucleotides: TGTGCCAGCAGCTTAGGGGACGGGGTAGCGGGGGGGATGGACTTC. It translates to CASSLGDGVAGGMDF.

V is TRBV5-4 and J is TRBJ1-4; D gene uncertain. The CDR3 has 14 residues. From germline, CDR1 is SGHNT and CDR2 YYREEE (reference sequence). Trimming shortened V by 6 bases and J by 7 bases, and 16 bases separated the two germline ends. CDR3 sequence (DNA): TGTGCCAGCACCCGGGGAGGGTTTGGTGAAAAACTGTTTTTT. Translating it yields CASTRGGFGEKLFF.

The chain recombines TRBV9 with TRBJ2-1; 7 bases agree with TRBD1. CDR3 length equals 13 residues. Germline lookup yields CDR1 SGDLS and CDR2 YYNGEE. With 0 bases clipped from V and 10 bases from J, the junction kept 4 bases outside the gene matches. The CDR3 sequence is CASSVGGGWEQFF. CDR3 DNA: TGTGCCAGCAGCGTAGGAGGGGGCTGGGAGCAGTTCTTC.

V and J are TRBV30 and TRBJ2-1, with 7 nucleotides matching TRBD2. This CDR3 comprises 14 residues. Germline CDR1 reads GTSNPN; CDR2 reads SVGIG (reference sequence). Unmatched junction bases numbered 11, after V lost 8 bases and J lost 4 bases. In nucleotides, the CDR3 is TGTGCCGGCCAGGAAACGGGGGGATACAATGAGCAGTTCTTC. It yields the protein CAGQETGGYNEQFF.

The chain recombines TRBV6-4 with TRBJ2-3, with no clear D. The germline V gene encodes CDR1 MRHNA and CDR2 SNTAGT. Trimming pared 4 bases from V and 2 bases from J, leaving 13 bases between. The CDR3 runs to 15 residues. Here the CDR3 DNA reads TGTGCCAGCAGTGTAGGCGGTCATATCACAGATACGCAGTATTTT. Its translation: CASSVGGHITDTQYF.

This chain joins TRBV11-3 and TRBJ2-7; TRBD1 aligns across 8 bases. The CDR3 sequence is 16 residues long. The V and J ends lost 6 bases and 2 bases, in that order; junction bases with no gene match: 12. Germline values: CDR1 SGHNT, CDR2 YENEEA. In DNA, the CDR3 is TGTGCCAGCAGGTCAAATCCGGGACAGGTAACCTACGAGCAGTACTTC. Translation gives CASRSNPGQVTYEQYF.

This chain joins TRBV27 and TRBJ1-5; D unresolved. V was cut by 7 bases and J by 4 bases, with 8 bases left in between. Germline V gives CDR1 MNHEY, CDR2 SMNVEV (reference sequence). This CDR3 comprises 12 residues. CDR3 DNA sequence: TGTGCCAGCATGACATCAAATCAGCCCCAGCATTTT. This translates into CASMTSNQPQHF.

The chain is built from TRBV5-4 and TRBJ2-1; 8 positions match TRBD2. CDR3 length: 20 amino acids. Germline V gives CDR1 SGHNT, CDR2 YYREEE (reference sequence). Losses at the gene ends were 1 base for V and 0 bases for J; bases not matched to a gene: 15. CDR3 protein: CASSLFPSGLIRSSYNEQFF. The DNA of the CDR3 is TGTGCCAGCAGCTTGTTCCCTAGCGGGCTTATTAGATCCTCCTACAATGAGCAGTTCTTC.

This sequence joins TRBV5-1 and TRBJ2-3; D is unresolved. The germline V and J ends were trimmed by 1 base and 0 bases, with 3 bases remaining between them. Germline V lookup: CDR1 SGHRS, CDR2 YFSETQ. The CDR3 spans 13 residues. The CDR3 nucleotides are TGCGCCAGCAGCTTGCCTAGCACAGATACGCAGTATTTT. Its protein product is CASSLPSTDTQYF.

This chain uses TRBV5-1 with TRBJ1-2; TRBD1 is a possible D gene (6 bases). The CDR3 extends over 13 amino acids. The germline V and J ends were trimmed by 1 base and 8 bases, with 12 bases remaining between them. Germline values: CDR1 SGHRS, CDR2 YFSETQ. The DNA of the CDR3 is TGCGCCAGCAGCTTGCTACAGGGAGCCGGCTACACCTTC. This gives the protein CASSLLQGAGYTF.